This is a list of T cell receptor beta chains from one sample in a study of identical twins. TCRdb re-called the 5' RACE reads through MiXCR, storing one row per CDR3 protein. The sample shows approximately 600,000 distinct CDR3 sequences, just over 7% of them seen only once. The same sample was also used in a study of yellow fever vaccine responses in identical twins.

The material sequenced was PBMCs. The receptors originated from a woman younger than 35 in good health. The CDR3 runs from the conserved cysteine through the conserved F or W. D genes are given only for firm matches. Where a row states a size, it is once, few, many or the class of an expanded clone; other rows omit it.

D: .
size: .
V: TRBV2
length: 15
J: TRBJ2-7
DNA: TGTGCCAGCAGTGAACCCGGGTTTGGCGGGCTCGAGCAGTACTTC
CDR3: CASSEPGFGGLEQYF

D: TRBD2
size: few
V: TRBV11-2
length: 15
J: TRBJ2-1
DNA: TGTGCCAGCAGCTTAGAACGTCTAGCGGGAGACGAGCAGTTCTTC
CDR3: CASSLERLAGDEQFF

D: TRBD1
size: .
V: TRBV6-1
length: 14
J: TRBJ2-4
DNA: TGTGCCAGCAGCCTGGGACAGTCGAGGAACATTCAGTACTTC
CDR3: CASSLGQSRNIQYF

D: .
size: many
V: TRBV3-1
length: 15
J: TRBJ1-2
DNA: TGTGCCAGCAGCCAAAATCGACAGGCTAAGTATGGCTACACCTTC
CDR3: CASSQNRQAKYGYTF

D: .
size: .
V: TRBV29-1
length: 11
J: TRBJ2-1
DNA: TGCAGCGTCCGCAGCCCGAATGAGCAGTTCTTC
CDR3: CSVRSPNEQFF

D: .
size: .
V: TRBV3-1
length: 16
J: TRBJ2-6
DNA: TGTGCCAGCAGCCTCGGCGGGCTCTCTGGGGCCAACGTCCTGACTTTC
CDR3: CASSLGGLSGANVLTF

D: .
size: few
V: TRBV19
length: 11
J: TRBJ1-1
DNA: TGTGCCAGTCTGTTCGGCACTGAAGCTTTCTTT
CDR3: CASLFGTEAFF

D: .
size: .
V: TRBV5-4
length: 17
J: TRBJ2-6
DNA: TGTGCCATCAGCTTGGGACTCCTAAGCTCTGGGGCCAACGTCCTGACTTTC
CDR3: CAISLGLLSSGANVLTF

D: TRBD1
size: .
V: TRBV3-1
length: 13
J: TRBJ2-1
DNA: TGTGCCAGCAAGGGAACAGGGGGTATTGAGGAGTTCTTC
CDR3: CASKGTGGIEEFF

D: .
size: few
V: TRBV3-1
length: 13
J: TRBJ1-5
DNA: TGTGCCAGCTCCCAGGGGTCGCTTCAGCCCCAGCATTTT
CDR3: CASSQGSLQPQHF

D: TRBD1
size: .
V: TRBV5-1
length: 19
J: TRBJ2-7
DNA: TGCGCCAGCAGCTACGGGACAGGACTAATAGGGGGGCTTTCCTACGAGCAGTACTTC
CDR3: CASSYGTGLIGGLSYEQYF

D: .
size: few
V: TRBV7-2
length: 15
J: TRBJ2-1
DNA: TGTGCCAGCAGCGCTCAGGGGTTGGGGGGCCATGAGCAGTTCTTC
CDR3: CASSAQGLGGHEQFF

D: TRBD2
size: few
V: TRBV4-1
length: 15
J: TRBJ2-3
DNA: TGCGCCAGCACCCCTGAGCGGGGTGCCACAGATACGCAGTATTTT
CDR3: CASTPERGATDTQYF

D: TRBD1
size: many
V: TRBV15
length: 15
J: TRBJ2-1
DNA: TGTGCCACCAGCAGAGATCGGGACAGCTACAATGAGCAGTTCTTC
CDR3: CATSRDRDSYNEQFF

D: .
size: few
V: TRBV28
length: 14
J: TRBJ1-5
DNA: TGTGCCAGCAGTGTCAGGGGATGGAAGTCGCCCCAGCATTTT
CDR3: CASSVRGWKSPQHF

D: .
size: .
V: TRBV14
length: 14
J: TRBJ2-1
DNA: TGTGCCAGCAGCCAAGATCGGTTGGGGACGCAACAGTTCTTC
CDR3: CASSQDRLGTQQFF

D: .
size: many
V: TRBV10-3
length: 13
J: TRBJ1-2
DNA: TGTGCCATCAGTGAGTCTGGAGCTAGGGGCTACACCTTC
CDR3: CAISESGARGYTF

D: TRBD2
size: few
V: TRBV29-1
length: 14
J: TRBJ2-2
DNA: TGCAGCGTTGCGGCTAGCGGGAACACCGGGGAGCTGTTTTTT
CDR3: CSVAASGNTGELFF

D: .
size: few
V: TRBV7-9
length: 13
J: TRBJ2-1
DNA: TGTGCCAGCAGCCTTGGAATATCGGCTGAGCAGTTCTTC
CDR3: CASSLGISAEQFF

D: .
size: few
V: TRBV5-6
length: 15
J: TRBJ2-2
DNA: TGTGCCAGCACCAGCCGACACCATAACACCGGGGAGCTGTTTTTT
CDR3: CASTSRHHNTGELFF

D: .
size: .
V: TRBV6-5
length: 16
J: TRBJ2-7
DNA: TGTGCCAGCAGTTACTCGAAAGCTAGTAGTAGAAACGAGCAGTACTTC
CDR3: CASSYSKASSRNEQYF

D: TRBD1
size: many
V: TRBV5-1
length: 14
J: TRBJ2-5
DNA: TGCGCCAGCAGCTTGGGGGACAGTCAGGAGACCCAGTACTTC
CDR3: CASSLGDSQETQYF

D: .
size: few
V: TRBV13
length: 15
J: TRBJ2-2
DNA: TGTGCCAGCAGCTTAGGGCGGCTTGTTACCAGGGAGCTGTTTTTT
CDR3: CASSLGRLVTRELFF

D: .
size: .
V: TRBV5-1
length: 11
J: TRBJ2-7
DNA: TGCGCCAGCAGTCTTGGACAGAAGCAGTACTTC
CDR3: CASSLGQKQYF

D: .
size: few
V: TRBV7-9
length: 17
J: TRBJ2-7
DNA: TGTGCCAGCAGCTTAGCTTTGGCGGGGATTACTACCTACGAGCAGTACTTC
CDR3: CASSLALAGITTYEQYF

D: .
size: .
V: TRBV5-1
length: 12
J: TRBJ1-1
DNA: TGCGCCAGCAGCTATAGCAACACTGAAGCTTTCTTT
CDR3: CASSYSNTEAFF

D: .
size: .
V: TRBV7-9
length: 15
J: TRBJ2-5
DNA: TGTGCCAGCAGCTTACCTAGCGCCCTCGGGGAGACCCAGTACTTC
CDR3: CASSLPSALGETQYF

D: .
size: many
V: TRBV15
length: 13
J: TRBJ2-1
DNA: TGTGCCACCAGCAGAGATGGAGGGTTTGAGCAGTTCTTC
CDR3: CATSRDGGFEQFF

D: .
size: few
V: TRBV5-5
length: 12
J: TRBJ2-5
DNA: TGTGCCAGCACCCCGTACCAAGAGACCCAGTACTTC
CDR3: CASTPYQETQYF

D: .
size: .
V: TRBV20-1
length: 15
J: TRBJ1-2
DNA: TGCAGTGCTAGGATGGGACCGGGGGCTAGCTATGGCTACACCTTC
CDR3: CSARMGPGASYGYTF

D: TRBD2
size: few
V: TRBV28
length: 18
J: TRBJ2-7
DNA: TGTGCCAGCACGGTCCGGGGGGGGTCCTATACAAACTCCTACGAGCAGTACTTC
CDR3: CASTVRGGSYTNSYEQYF

D: TRBD1
size: .
V: TRBV20-1
length: 12
J: TRBJ2-5
DNA: TGCAGTGCTACCACAGGGGAAGAGACCCAGTACTTC
CDR3: CSATTGEETQYF

D: .
size: many
V: TRBV27
length: 15
J: TRBJ2-3
DNA: TGTGCCAGCAGTTTAGGCGGCCGGGGCACAGATACGCAGTATTTT
CDR3: CASSLGGRGTDTQYF

D: .
size: .
V: TRBV24-1
length: 15
J: TRBJ2-3
DNA: TGTGCCACCAGTGACCCAAGACTTCCCACAGATACGCAGTATTTT
CDR3: CATSDPRLPTDTQYF

D: TRBD1
size: .
V: TRBV19
length: 13
J: TRBJ1-1
DNA: TGTGCCAGTAGGGACAGGAAGAACACTGAAGCTTTCTTT
CDR3: CASRDRKNTEAFF

D: .
size: few
V: TRBV4-1
length: 14
J: TRBJ2-1
DNA: TGCGCCAGCAGCCAAGAATTCGGGCACAATGAGCAGTTCTTC
CDR3: CASSQEFGHNEQFF

D: .
size: many
V: TRBV6-5
length: 11
J: TRBJ1-1
DNA: TGTGCCAGCAGGAGGGCTACTGAAGCTTTCTTT
CDR3: CASRRATEAFF

D: .
size: many
V: TRBV4-1
length: 15
J: TRBJ2-5
DNA: TGCGCCAGCAGCCAAGTAAGACAAACCCAAGAGACCCAGTACTTC
CDR3: CASSQVRQTQETQYF

D: .
size: many
V: TRBV12-3/TRBV12-4
length: 12
J: TRBJ2-2
DNA: TGTGCCAGCAGTTTCAGCGTCGGGGAGCTGTTTTTT
CDR3: CASSFSVGELFF